The 31 T cell receptor beta chains listed next were all sequenced from one sample in a study of tumor-infiltrating lymphocytes in primary liver carcinoma. The tissue used was unsorted bulk material of 20-30 mg. RNA and DNA were co-extracted from it with the AllPrep DNA/RNA mini kit. cDNA specific to TCR beta was made from about 0.45 ug of total RNA, with a constant-region primer employed for priming. Three nested multiplex PCR rounds, a slightly modified ARM-PCR method, built the TCR beta libraries. TRBV1-TRBV30 forward primers and a C-beta reverse primer were used in the first two PCR rounds, which each ran for ten to eleven cycles. TCRdb re-called the multiplex PCR reads with MiXCR, one entry per CDR3 protein. This table holds almost 55,000 distinct CDR3 sequences, over 65% found once. Sequencing used liver tumor tissue from sampling region 2. Subset specified: tumor region T2, inferior pole. Receptors were obtained from a man between 40 and 49 years old with primary liver carcinoma and hepatitis B virus infection.

The V and J genes are TRBV28 and TRBJ2-4; 11 bases fit TRBD2. CDR1 is MDHEN, CDR2 SYDVKM, per germline. Trimming removed 3 bases from V and 3 bases from J; junction bases left unmatched: 4. The length of the CDR3 is 16 residues. The CDR3 DNA reads TGTGCCAGCAGTTTCCCGGGGACTAGCGGCAAAAACATTCAGTACTTC. It translates to CASSFPGTSGKNIQYF.

The chain employs TRBV6-1 and TRBJ2-5; TRBD1 aligns across 7 bases. The junction had 12 bases not matched to a gene; V was cut back by 11 bases and J by 0 bases. CDR1 and CDR2 (germline): MNHNS, SASEGT. The CDR3 is made up of 15 amino acids. CDR3 sequence: CAGTIGQVNQETQYF. In nucleotides, the CDR3 is TGTGCCGGTACTATAGGACAGGTTAACCAAGAGACCCAGTACTTC.

Points on this clonotype: A read error may be the cause here, since a much bigger clone is one base away. The rearrangement joins TRBV7-8 to TRBJ2-1, with TRBD2 matching 10 bases. The germline gives CDR1 SGHVS, CDR2 FQNEAQ. This CDR3 spans 16 amino acids. After removal of 5 bases from V and 6 bases from J, the junction contained 10 bases not matched to a gene. The CDR3 DNA follows: TGTGCCAGCAGCCCCTTAGCGGGAGGCCCCTGCAATGAGCAGTTCTTC. Its protein is CASSPLAGGPCNEQFF.

The gene calls are TRBV11-2 and TRBJ1-1; 10 bases fit TRBD1. The V gene's germline CDR1 is SGHAT and CDR2 FQNNGV. This CDR3 is 17 amino acids long. For the CDR3, the DNA is TGTGATAGCAGCCGATTGGGGGGACAGGGGTTCGGCACTGAAGCTTTCTTT. The encoded protein is CDSSRLGGQGFGTEAFF.

The J gene is TRBJ2-7, the V gene TRBV7-2, with 8 bases aligning to TRBD1. The CDR3 sequence is 15 residues long. Losses at the gene ends were 5 bases for V and 1 base for J; bases not matched to a gene: 7. Germline CDR1 and CDR2: SGHTA and FQGNSA. CDR3 amino acids: CASSDTGGRSYEQYF. CDR3 sequence (DNA): TGTGCCAGCAGCGATACAGGGGGTCGGTCCTACGAGCAGTACTTC.

Notes on this clonotype: A junction end diverges from the germline sequence, so it may reflect a read error. The chain joins TRBV11-2 to TRBJ2-4, with D tentatively TRBD2 (5 bases). CDR1 and CDR2 (germline): SGHAT, FQNNGV. CDR3 length: 13 residues. CDR3 sequence: CVSSPTGWDIQYF. CDR3 DNA: TGTGTCAGCAGCCCAACGGGGTGGGACATTCAGTACTTC.

This clonotype occurred many times. V and J are TRBV29-1 and TRBJ1-3; 7 nucleotides line up with TRBD1. Looked up from germline, CDR1 is SQVTM and CDR2 is ANQGSEA. The V segment lost 8 bases and the J segment 4 bases; nucleotides outside the gene matches: 17. The CDR3 is made up of 16 amino acids. CDR3 bases: TGCAGCCGCCGGGACAGCCACTCCTTGAGAGGAAACACCATATATTTT. The encoded protein is CSRRDSHSLRGNTIYF.

There are many counts of this clonotype. A read error may explain this, as a much larger clone is one base away. This chain links TRBV7-8 with TRBJ2-1; 10 bases line up with TRBD2. The CDR3 extends over 15 amino acids. The trim removed 5 bases at V and 5 bases at J, leaving 6 bases unmatched. The germline gives CDR1 SGHVS, CDR2 FQNEAQ. As DNA, the CDR3 is TGTGCCAGCAGCAAAGGAGGACTAGCGGACAATGAGCAGTTCTTC. Translation gives CASSKGGLADNEQFF.

The J gene is TRBJ2-2, the V gene TRBV19; 8 nucleotides match TRBD2. J was trimmed by 7 bases and V by 5 bases; bases with no gene match: 6. The germline gives CDR1 LNHDA, CDR2 SQIVND (reference sequence). CDR3 length equals 14 residues. CDR3 bases: TGTGCCAGTAGTTTCTTGCGGGAGGACGGGGAGCTGTTTTTT. This translates into CASSFLREDGELFF.

The rearrangement joins TRBV11-2 to TRBJ2-5; D gene ambiguous. The germline V and J ends were trimmed by 9 bases and 2 bases, with 25 bases remaining between them. CDR3 size: 17 residues. Germline assignment: CDR1 SGHAT and CDR2 FQNNGV. The CDR3 nucleotides read TGTGCCAGTGGCTTAGTCAGTGTGGGCAGTCGGCAAGAGACCCAGTACTTC. It codes for CASGLVSVGSRQETQYF.

Of note for this clonotype: The junction departs from the called germline gene at one end, perhaps through a read error. CDR3 amino acids: CSVEGGLKETRYF. The CDR3, as DNA: TGCAGCGTTGAAGGGGGACTTAAAGAGACCCGGTACTTC. The V call is TRBV29-1, the J call TRBJ2-5; TRBD2 might be the D (6 bases). In germline, CDR1 is SQVTM, CDR2 ANQGSEA. This CDR3 region has 13 residues.

As concerns this clonotype: Its ends do not fully match the called genes, so a read error is possible. The chain carries TRBV6-5 and TRBJ1-2; no reliable D call. The germline CDR1 and CDR2 sequences are MNHEY and SVGAGI. The CDR3 runs to 13 residues. The CDR3 loop is CVSSYFPLTGYTF. The DNA of the CDR3 is TGTGTCAGCAGTTACTTCCCTCTCACTGGCTACACCTTC.

For this clonotype: The junction differs from germline at one of its ends, possibly a read error. The chain uses TRBV6-5 and TRBJ2-2; no clear D gene. The germline gives CDR1 MNHEY, CDR2 SVGAGI. This CDR3 has 14 residues. CDR3 protein: CASSYYVNSGELFF. CDR3 bases: TGTGCTAGCAGTTACTACGTGAACAGCGGGGAGCTGTTTTTT.

About this clonotype itself: Relative to the germline gene, one junction end is altered; a read error may explain this. The chain carries TRBV14 and TRBJ2-5; possibly TRBD2 for D (5 bases). The CDR3 consists of 17 residues. CDR1 is SGHDN and CDR2 is FVKESK in the germline V gene. The chain's CDR3 is CASSQDHAPGFQEAQYF. DNA for the CDR3: TGTGCCAGCAGCCAAGACCACGCCCCGGGATTCCAAGAGGCCCAGTACTTC. The whole variable domain, filled in from reference TRBV14 and TRBJ2-5, reads EAGVTQFPSHSVIEKGQTVTLRCDPISGHDNLYWYRRVMGKEIKFLLHFVKESKQDESGMPNNRFLAERTGGTYSTLKVQPAELEDSGVYFCASSQDHAPGFQEAQYFGPGTRLLVL.

The chain is built from TRBV19 and TRBJ2-7; TRBD1 might be the D (6 bases). CDR1 is LNHDA, CDR2 SQIVND, per germline (reference sequence). Between the trimmed V and J ends, which lost 2 bases and 3 bases, there was a span of 11 bases. This CDR3 comprises 14 residues. The CDR3 sequence is CASSIKQGDYEQYF. The CDR3 nucleotides read TGTGCCAGTAGTATAAAACAGGGAGACTACGAGCAGTACTTC.

This clonotype was seen ten or more times. V and J are TRBV6-2 or TRBV6-3 and TRBJ2-7; no reliable D call. CDR1 is MNHEY, CDR2 SVGEGT, per germline. This CDR3 region has 15 residues. V gave up 8 bases and J gave up 0 bases, with 17 bases separating them. CDR3 region: CASFTPVLHSYEQYF. The CDR3 DNA reads TGTGCCAGCTTCACGCCGGTCCTCCACTCCTACGAGCAGTACTTC.

The gene calls are TRBV11-2 and TRBJ2-1; 8 nucleotides line up with TRBD2. V shed 1 base and J 4 bases; nucleotides not matched to a gene: 3. The V gene's germline CDR1 is SGHAT and CDR2 FQNNGV. The CDR3 is 15 amino acids. The CDR3 region is CASSLAGGHYNEQFF. The CDR3 DNA reads TGTGCCAGCAGCTTAGCGGGAGGGCATTACAATGAGCAGTTCTTC.

This clonotype appeared many times. The chain links TRBV12-3 or TRBV12-4 to TRBJ2-1; D uncertain. This CDR3 comprises 12 residues. The V end was cut by 2 bases, the J end by 7 bases, with 6 bases between. The CDR3 spells CASSLLGNEQFF. CDR3 in DNA: TGTGCCAGCAGTTTATTGGGGAATGAGCAGTTCTTC.

As concerns this clonotype: One end of the junction fails to match germline, which may point to a read error. The CDR3 DNA reads as TGTGCCGGCAACCGCCGGACAGGGCCTCAACTCGGAACTGGGGCCAATGTCCTGACTTTC. Its translation is CAGNRRTGPQLGTGANVLTF. This chain connects TRBV7-8 to TRBJ2-6; 8 bases align to TRBD1. CDR1 is SGHVS, CDR2 FQNEAQ, per germline. There are 20 residues in the CDR3.

A remark on this clonotype: A single base separates this from a much larger clone, so it may be a read error. The chain employs TRBV28 and TRBJ1-2, with 12 bases that match TRBD1. Germline lookup yields CDR1 MDHEN and CDR2 SYDVKM. Germline trimming cut 7 bases from V and 9 bases from J; bases unmatched to any gene: 12. The CDR3 contains 15 residues. CDR3 protein: CASNLPGQGAICYTF. The DNA for the CDR3 is TGTGCCAGCAACCTTCCGGGACAGGGGGCAATTTGCTACACCTTC.

This chain connects TRBV2 to TRBJ2-7, with D tentatively TRBD2 (8 bases). Looked up from germline, CDR1 is SNHLY and CDR2 is FYNNEI. V gave up 5 bases and J gave up 2 bases, with 19 bases separating them. CDR3 length: 16 residues. CDR3 sequence: CASSPGGTVLPYEQYF. In DNA form, the CDR3 reads TGTGCCAGCAGTCCGGGGGGGACAGTGCTCCCCTACGAGCAGTACTTC.

Concerning this clonotype itself: The final CDR3 position lacks the conserved phenylalanine or tryptophan, pointing to a likely read error. The DNA is omitted, as the CDR3 cannot be located on it reliably, and the CDR3 follows TCRdb's listing. The V and J genes are TRBV6-6 and TRBJ1-1. The CDR3 is 12 residues long, ends included. Germline V gene sequence: CDR1 MNHNY, CDR2 SVGAGI (reference sequence). The CDR3 here is CASSYGPTEPFY.

The gene calls are TRBV7-9 and TRBJ2-2; 7 bases are shared with TRBD2. Germline V gene lookup returns CDR1 SEHNR and CDR2 FQNEAQ (reference sequence). Losses at the gene ends were 1 base for V and 6 bases for J; bases not matched to a gene: 5. This CDR3 has 15 amino acids. CDR3 sequence: CASSLVNGRSGELFF. For the CDR3, the DNA is TGTGCCAGCAGCTTAGTTAACGGGAGGTCCGGGGAGCTGTTTTTT. The full variable domain, with the rest looked up from reference TRBV7-9 and TRBJ2-2, is DTGVSQNPRHKITKRGQNVTFRCDPISEHNRLYWYRQTLGQGPEFLTYFQNEAQLEKSRLLSDRFSAERPKGSFSTLEIQRTEQGDSAMYLCASSLVNGRSGELFFGEGSRLTVL.

This chain connects TRBV6-5 to TRBJ2-2, with 7 bases lining up with TRBD2. This CDR3 has 15 residues. The V and J ends lost 10 bases and 6 bases, in that order; junction bases with no gene match: 14. Germline values: CDR1 MNHEY, CDR2 SVGAGI. The DNA of the CDR3 is TGTGCCAACAAGGCGGGAGCATTAAACGCCGGGGAGCTGTTTTTT. It is translated as CANKAGALNAGELFF.

Note on this clonotype: Mismatch with germline at one junction end may stem from a read error. The chain employs TRBV4-1 and TRBJ2-2; 7 positions match TRBD2. The CDR3 totals 15 residues. Germline CDR1 MGHRA, CDR2 YSYEKL. CDR3 protein: CASSQAGYVTGELFF. The CDR3 DNA follows: TGCGCCAGCAGTCAAGCGGGATATGTCACCGGGGAGTTGTTTTTT.

The chain is built from TRBV6-1 and TRBJ1-5, with D tentatively TRBD1 (5 bases). CDR1 MNHNS and CDR2 SASEGT come from the germline V gene. The V end lost 10 bases, the J end lost 5 bases, and 21 bases lay between the germline ends. This CDR3 is built from 15 residues. CDR3 loop: CATLAQGGSDQPQHF. The DNA for the CDR3 is TGTGCCACCCTCGCTCAGGGAGGCAGCGATCAGCCCCAGCATTTT.

A word on this clonotype: Given the absence of the conserved phenylalanine or tryptophan at the CDR3 end, a read error is likely. The chain is built from TRBV11-2 and TRBJ2-1; D is undetermined. The length of the CDR3 is 13 residues. The ends were cut back, 2 bases at V and 10 bases at J, with 12 bases in the middle. Germline values: CDR1 SGHAT, CDR2 FQNNGV. The chain's CDR3 is CASSLNDAHEQFI. CDR3 DNA: TGTGCCAGCAGCTTAAATGATGCCCACGAGCAGTTCATC.

About this clonotype itself: The junction shows a germline mismatch at one end, possibly a read error. The CDR3 DNA follows: TGTGCCAGCAGTAAACAGGGTGCGGGCAACCAGCCCCAGCATTTT. Translated: CASSKQGAGNQPQHF. The chain links TRBV12-3 or TRBV12-4 to TRBJ1-5, with D possibly TRBD1 on 6 matching bases. This CDR3 contains 15 residues.

Note on this clonotype: One base away lies a much larger clone, so this may be a sequencing read error. This chain joins TRBV19 and TRBJ2-1; D is uncertain. CDR1 is LNHDA and CDR2 is SQIVND in the germline V gene (reference sequence). This CDR3 region has 14 residues. CDR3 sequence: CANSIGRAYNEQFF. The CDR3 region has the DNA TGTGCCAATAGTATAGGACGGGCCTACAATGAGCAGTTCTTC.

Concerning this clonotype itself: A read error is likely, as this CDR3 ends without the conserved phenylalanine or tryptophan. The V gene is TRBV6-6, the J gene TRBJ1-5, with TRBD1 as a possible D gene (5 bases). CDR3 length: 14 residues. CDR1 MNHNY and CDR2 SVGAGI come from the germline V gene (reference sequence). The DNA for the CDR3 is TGTGCCAGCAGTGGGGACGGTAGCAATCAGCACCAGCATTCT. Encoded protein: CASSGDGSNQHQHS.

About this clonotype itself: The germline gene is not matched at one end of the junction; a read error may be the cause. V is TRBV5-4 and J is TRBJ2-5; TRBD1 matches at 7 bases. The CDR3 extends over 13 amino acids. Germline V gives CDR1 SGHNT, CDR2 YYREEE (reference sequence). CDR3 in amino acids: CASNLRGQETQYF. The DNA of the CDR3 is TGTGCCAGCAACTTGAGGGGGCAAGAGACTCAGTACTTC. Complete variable domain (other parts from reference TRBV5-4 and TRBJ2-5): ETGVTQSPTHLIKTRGQQVTLRCSSQSGHNTVSWYQQALGQGPQFIFQYYREEENGRGNFPPRFSGLQFPNYSSELNVNALELDDSALYLCASNLRGQETQYFGPGTRLLVL.